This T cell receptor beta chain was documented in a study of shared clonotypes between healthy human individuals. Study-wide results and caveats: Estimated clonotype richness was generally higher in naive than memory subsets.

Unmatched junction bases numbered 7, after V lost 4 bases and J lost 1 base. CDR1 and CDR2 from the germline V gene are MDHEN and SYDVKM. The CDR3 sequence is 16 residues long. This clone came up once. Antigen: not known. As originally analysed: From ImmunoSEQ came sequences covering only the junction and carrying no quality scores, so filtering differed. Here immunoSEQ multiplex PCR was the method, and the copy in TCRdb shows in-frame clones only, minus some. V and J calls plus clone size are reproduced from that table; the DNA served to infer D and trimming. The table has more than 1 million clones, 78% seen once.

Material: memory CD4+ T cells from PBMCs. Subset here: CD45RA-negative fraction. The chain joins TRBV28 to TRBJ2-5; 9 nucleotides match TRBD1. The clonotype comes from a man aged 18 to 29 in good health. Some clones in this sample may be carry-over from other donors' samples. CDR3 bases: TGTGCCAGCAGTTCCACAGGGGGCCCGCTCCAAGAGACCCAGTACTTC. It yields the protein CASSSTGGPLQETQYF.